This is a list of T cell receptor beta chains from one sample in a study of T-cell reconstitution after alpha-beta-depleted transplantation in children. MiXCR was run by TCRdb on the PCR reads, yielding one entry per CDR3 protein. The sample consists of 750,000 to 950,000 distinct CDR3 sequences, about 15% of them appearing once. Here the sequenced sample was PBMCs, mostly from graft donor cells, taken 360 days after TCRalphabeta/CD19-depleted stem cell transplant. The receptors shown here come from a male patient aged 10 to 17 who had a stem cell transplant for acute lymphoblastic leukemia, so the T cells may come from the graft donor. CDR3s include the opening cysteine and the closing phenylalanine or tryptophan. Each record gives: clone size, V gene, D gene, J gene, CDR3 DNA, CDR3 protein. A D gene is named only where the DNA matches it firmly. The size field is filled for only some rows; it gives once, few, many or a size class.

>NA|TRBV9|TRBD1|TRBJ1-3
TGTGCCAGCAGCCCCGGGGACAGGGCGACCCCTGGAAACACCATATATTTT
CASSPGDRATPGNTIYF
>many|TRBV15|NA|TRBJ1-2
TGTGCCACCAGCACCCCTAGGGTGAGCGGCTACACCTTC
CATSTPRVSGYTF
>few|TRBV20-1|NA|TRBJ2-1
TGCAGTGCTAGAGCCCTAGGGGGACTTTACAATGAGCAGTTCTTC
CSARALGGLYNEQFF
>few|TRBV27|TRBD1|TRBJ1-5
TGTGCCAGCAGTTTGACGGGACAGGGGAAATATAGCAATCAGCCCCAGCATTTT
CASSLTGQGKYSNQPQHF
>few|TRBV6-2/TRBV6-3|TRBD1|TRBJ2-3
TGTGCCAGCAAGAAAAAAGGGGGCCTCCTCACAGATACGCAGTATTTT
CASKKKGGLLTDTQYF
>NA|TRBV5-1|NA|TRBJ2-1
TGCGCCAGCAGCTTACCAGGGGATGAGCAGTTCTTC
CASSLPGDEQFF
>few|TRBV7-6|NA|TRBJ1-2
TGTGCCAGCAGCCCAAGGGGGGCAAACTATGGCTACACCTTC
CASSPRGANYGYTF
>NA|TRBV5-6|TRBD2|TRBJ2-1
TGTGCCAGCAGCTCGTGGGCTAGCGGGATTTACAATGAGCAGTTCTTC
CASSSWASGIYNEQFF
>few|TRBV7-9|NA|TRBJ2-3
TGTGCCAGCAGCCCGCCCCCCGCATACGGAGGTCCGGATACGCAGTATTTT
CASSPPPAYGGPDTQYF
>few|TRBV5-4|NA|TRBJ2-7
TGTGCCAGCAGCTTGGACGTGCGATACGAGCAGTACTTC
CASSLDVRYEQYF
>NA|TRBV9|TRBD1|TRBJ1-2
TGTGCCAGCAGCGCGAGCAGGGGGATAGAAAATGGCTACACCTTC
CASSASRGIENGYTF
>few|TRBV7-2|TRBD2|TRBJ2-5
TGTGCCAGCAGCTCCCTCGGACTAGCGGGGTTCCAGTACTTC
CASSSLGLAGFQYF
>NA|TRBV27|TRBD1|TRBJ1-2
TGTGCCAGCAGTTTTAGACAGGGCAATGGCTACACCTTC
CASSFRQGNGYTF
>NA|TRBV18|TRBD2|TRBJ2-7
TGTGCCAGCTCACCGCCCAATAGCGGGAGGGCCGGATTC
CASSPPNSGRAGF
>few|TRBV7-8|NA|TRBJ2-7
TGTGCCAGCAGCTTAGCAGGGCTAATCGCCGAGCAGTACTTC
CASSLAGLIAEQYF
>few|TRBV15|NA|TRBJ2-1
TGTGCCACCAGCAGAGGAGTAGCGGTCGGTCCGGATGAGCAGTTCTTC
CATSRGVAVGPDEQFF
>NA|TRBV12-3/TRBV12-4|NA|TRBJ1-5
TGTGCCAGCAGCGTGCGTGGGGTCAATCAGCCCCATCATTTT
CASSVRGVNQPHHF
>NA|TRBV4-1|NA|TRBJ2-2
TGCGCCAGCAGCCACCTGGGGGGAGCGGGCACCGGGGAGCTGTTTTTT
CASSHLGGAGTGELFF
>NA|TRBV20-1|TRBD1|TRBJ1-1
TGCAGTGCTAGAGACTGGGACAGGGGGCTAGGGAACACTGAAGCTTTCTTT
CSARDWDRGLGNTEAFF
>many|TRBV5-1|NA|TRBJ2-7
TGCGCCAGCAGCTTGGTTGCAGTTTCCTACGAGCAGTACTTC
CASSLVAVSYEQYF
>many|TRBV12-3/TRBV12-4|TRBD2|TRBJ2-3
TGTGCCAGCAGTGCCGCCGGGACTAGCTATAGTAAGGATACGCAGTATTTT
CASSAAGTSYSKDTQYF
>few|TRBV29-1|NA|TRBJ2-1
TGCAGCGTTAACAGGGGTGGGAGGATTAGTGAGCAGTTCTTC
CSVNRGGRISEQFF
>NA|TRBV6-1|TRBD1|TRBJ2-7
TGTGCCAGCAGTGAAGCGACAGGGAACCCCTACGAGCAGTACTTC
CASSEATGNPYEQYF
>NA|TRBV29-1|TRBD2|TRBJ2-7
TGCAGCGCCGCGGGGGTTTTCTCCTACGAGCAGTACTTC
CSAAGVFSYEQYF
>NA|TRBV7-2|NA|TRBJ2-7
TGTGCCAGCAGCTTTGGGCTAGACCCTTTCTACGAGCAGTACTTC
CASSFGLDPFYEQYF
>many|TRBV12-3/TRBV12-4|TRBD1|TRBJ2-3
TGTGCCAGCAGGACCGACAGGGCTAGCACAGATACGCAGTATTTT
CASRTDRASTDTQYF
>NA|TRBV7-6|NA|TRBJ2-2
TGTGCCAGCAGCTTACCCCGTAAAGGGGTAGGCACCGGGGAGCTGTTTTTT
CASSLPRKGVGTGELFF
>many|TRBV12-3/TRBV12-4|TRBD1|TRBJ1-1
TGTGCCAGCAGCCCCGGGACAGGGCCAACTGAAGCTTTCTTT
CASSPGTGPTEAFF
>few|TRBV6-2/TRBV6-3|NA|TRBJ1-2
TGTGCCAGCAGTTACGGCTCAGGAGTTAACTATGGCTACACCTTC
CASSYGSGVNYGYTF
>few|TRBV3-1|TRBD2|TRBJ2-1
TGTGCCAGCAGCCCGCGAGTGAGCGGGAGATGGGACAATGAGCAGTTCTTC
CASSPRVSGRWDNEQFF
>NA|TRBV6-4|TRBD1|TRBJ2-7
TGTGCCAGGAGAGACAGGGCCCGTTCCTACGAGCAGTACTTC
CARRDRARSYEQYF
>NA|TRBV12-3/TRBV12-4|TRBD2|TRBJ2-7
TGTGCCAGCAGTCGGGGGGCTAGCGGGAGATCCTACGAGCAGTACTTC
CASSRGASGRSYEQYF
>many|TRBV10-3|TRBD1|TRBJ2-1
TGTGCCATCAGTCCGGACAGGGGCTATGAGCAGTTCTTC
CAISPDRGYEQFF
>NA|TRBV5-1|NA|TRBJ2-7
TGCGCCAGCCGCCCTCCTTTCTGGGGGCCACCCTACGAGCAGTACTTC
CASRPPFWGPPYEQYF
>NA|TRBV4-2|TRBD2|TRBJ2-5
TGTGCCAGCAGCCAAAACGGGAGGGACCCAGAGACCCAGTACTTC
CASSQNGRDPETQYF
>NA|TRBV24-1|TRBD1|TRBJ2-1
TGTGCCACCAGTGATGGGGGACAGGGGTACAATGAGCAGTTCTTC
CATSDGGQGYNEQFF
>many|TRBV9|NA|TRBJ1-4
TGTGCCAGCAGCGTTACAGGGAGAGGAAAACTGTTTTTT
CASSVTGRGKLFF
>NA|TRBV4-1|NA|TRBJ2-1
TGCGCCAGCAGCCAAGATAGGCAGGGTGGGTGGCAGTTCTTC
CASSQDRQGGWQFF
>few|TRBV27|TRBD1|TRBJ2-7
TGTGCCAGCAGTTTTGGGACAGGATTTTCCTACGAGCAGTACTTC
CASSFGTGFSYEQYF
>few|TRBV7-8|NA|TRBJ1-1
TGTGCCAGCAGCTTAGCGCGCAGGGTAGAGCGAGCTTTCTTT
CASSLARRVERAFF
>NA|TRBV5-1|NA|TRBJ1-1
TGCGCCAGCAGCGCCGGCCGTTCCAGCATGAACACTGAAGCTTTCTTT
CASSAGRSSMNTEAFF
>few|TRBV4-1|TRBD2|TRBJ2-7
TGCGCCAGCAGCTCCTTCACACTAGCGGGAGTTCACTACGAGCAGTACTTC
CASSSFTLAGVHYEQYF
>NA|TRBV25-1|NA|TRBJ2-6
TGTGCCAGCAGTGAATTAGAGTACAGGGGAGGACGAGCTGGGGCCAACGTCCTGACTTTC
CASSELEYRGGRAGANVLTF
>many|TRBV5-1|NA|TRBJ2-2
TGCGCCAGCAGCTTTGGGCCAGATAACACCGGGGAGCTGTTTTTT
CASSFGPDNTGELFF
>NA|TRBV14|NA|TRBJ2-1
TGTGCCAGCAGCCAAGATCCGGGGCTAGCCAATGAGCAGTTCTTC
CASSQDPGLANEQFF
>NA|TRBV18|TRBD2|TRBJ2-2
TGTGCCAGCTCACCACGGACTAGCGGGAGAGGTACCGGGGAGCTGTTTTTT
CASSPRTSGRGTGELFF
>NA|TRBV4-1|TRBD1|TRBJ1-5
TGCGCCAGCAGCCCCCGACAGGGGGATACGTCGCCCCAGCATTTT
CASSPRQGDTSPQHF
>few|TRBV13|TRBD1|TRBJ2-5
TGTGCCAGCAGCCCAAACAGGGGTCCACAAGAGACCCAGTACTTC
CASSPNRGPQETQYF
>NA|TRBV2|TRBD1|TRBJ2-1
TGTGCCAGCCGGCGACAGGGAGAGAGCAATGAGCAGTTCTTC
CASRRQGESNEQFF
>few|TRBV6-2/TRBV6-3|TRBD2|TRBJ2-2
TGTGCCAGCAGTTATGTTAGCGGGAGAGGACCGAACACCGGGGAGCTGTTTTTT
CASSYVSGRGPNTGELFF
>few|TRBV5-1|NA|TRBJ2-3
TGCGCCAGCAGCTTGGACAGGGATTTCGGTACGCAGTATTTT
CASSLDRDFGTQYF
>NA|TRBV28|TRBD2|TRBJ2-2
TGTGCCAGCAGCTGGACTAGCGGGAGAAATCAAAGCACCGGGGAGCTGTTTTTT
CASSWTSGRNQSTGELFF
>NA|TRBV4-1|NA|TRBJ1-5
TGCGCCAGCAGCCCCACGGCGGGGTTCAATAGCAATCAGCCCCAGCATTTT
CASSPTAGFNSNQPQHF
>NA|TRBV3-1|TRBD1|TRBJ2-7
TGTGCCAGCAGCCACCTCCCCGTCCGGGACAGCACCTACGAGCAGTACTTC
CASSHLPVRDSTYEQYF
>NA|TRBV7-6|NA|TRBJ2-2
TGTGCCAGCAGCATCGGGGCGACCGGGGAGCTGTTTTTT
CASSIGATGELFF
>NA|TRBV6-4|NA|TRBJ1-2
TGTGCCAGCAGTGACTCGGACACCCAGAGGACCATCTATGGCTACACCTTC
CASSDSDTQRTIYGYTF
>few|TRBV3-1|NA|TRBJ1-2
TGTGCCAGCAGCCAAGAAAGGAGGGGATACTATGGCTACACCTTC
CASSQERRGYYGYTF